The next 27 T cell receptor beta chains were all read from a single sample in a study of beta chain features in type 1 diabetes. These TCRs' antigens remain unknown. Every isolated RNA sample was fully reverse transcribed, so sequencing captured expressed TCRB transcripts. Sequencing was performed with immunoSEQ multiplex PCR; in TCRdb, only in-frame clones are kept and a portion is missing. The sample records around 300,000 clones, roughly 15% being singletons. Overall study results and limits: Among patients with Type 1 diabetes, TCRB CDR3s were moderately but significantly shorter in every one of the four CD4+ subsets.

Input material: naive CD4+ T cells from blood. These receptors came from a young man with type 1 diabetes.

This clone appeared a few times. This rearrangement joins TRBV6-5 to TRBJ2-1, with D tentatively TRBD1 (6 bases). The germline V gene has CDR1 MNHEY and CDR2 SVGAGI. This CDR3 has 14 residues. V was trimmed by 2 bases and J by 9 bases, leaving 14 bases between them. The CDR3 loop reads CASSYLSEGGEQFF. The CDR3 region has the DNA TGTGCCAGCAGTTACCTTTCGGAAGGGGGTGAGCAGTTCTTC.

The rearrangement links TRBV7-2 to TRBJ2-5, with 8 positions matching TRBD1. The CDR3 is made up of 14 amino acids. The germline V gene has CDR1 SGHTA and CDR2 FQGNSA. Trimming took 2 bases from V and 4 from J; bases not matched to a gene: 3. Here the CDR3 DNA reads TGTGCCAGCAGCTTAACGGACAGGGTAGAGACCCAGTACTTC. Its translation is CASSLTDRVETQYF.

The chain links TRBV29-1 to TRBJ2-7; 8 nucleotides align to TRBD1. V shed 7 bases, J shed 0 bases, and the junction held 5 bases outside the gene matches. This CDR3 has 13 residues. The germline V gene has CDR1 SQVTM and CDR2 ANQGSEA. The CDR3 region is CSGDRGLSYEQYF. CDR3 coding DNA: TGCAGCGGAGACAGGGGTCTCTCCTACGAGCAGTACTTC.

V usage is TRBV30 and J usage is TRBJ1-2, with D hard to call. V was clipped by 0 bases and J by 8 bases, with 7 bases between them. Germline CDR1 reads GTSNPN; CDR2 reads SVGIG (reference sequence). The CDR3 has 11 residues. In DNA, the CDR3 is TGTGCCTGGAGTGTTTCGGGGGGCTACACCTTC. Amino acids: CAWSVSGGYTF.

CDR3 sequence (DNA): TGTGCTAGTGGTGCAGGGGACACCGGGGAGCTGTTTTTT. Translating gives CASGAGDTGELFF. This chain connects TRBV12-5 to TRBJ2-2; D might be TRBD1 (6 bases). Trimming removed 5 bases at V and 3 bases at J, with 7 bases between. The CDR3 is made up of 13 amino acids. Germline V gene lookup returns CDR1 LGHNT and CDR2 FRNRAP.

The V gene is TRBV5-4, the J gene TRBJ2-3; 11 bases agree with TRBD2. V was clipped by 0 bases and J by 4 bases; unmatched bases: 4. Germline CDR1 and CDR2: SGHNT and YYREEE (reference sequence). The CDR3 is made up of 16 amino acids. CDR3 sequence: CASSLVSGGAADTQYF. For the CDR3, the DNA is TGTGCCAGCAGCTTGGTTAGCGGGGGGGCAGCAGATACGCAGTATTTT.

The chain recombines TRBV7-2 with TRBJ2-2, with 8 bases aligning to TRBD2. Germline trimming cut 3 bases from V and 4 bases from J; bases unmatched to any gene: 7. The CDR3 is made up of 16 amino acids. Germline-derived CDR1 and CDR2 are SGHTA and FQGNSA. CDR3 protein: CASSFSGGARTGELFF. Written as DNA, the CDR3 is TGTGCCAGCAGCTTCTCCGGGGGGGCCCGCACCGGGGAGCTGTTTTTT.

This clone was picked up a small number of times. The rearrangement links TRBV25-1 to TRBJ2-7; D might be TRBD1 (7 bases). Looked up from germline, CDR1 is MGHDK and CDR2 is SYGVNS. The V and J ends lost 4 bases and 4 bases respectively, with 14 bases between them. The CDR3 loop spans 14 amino acids. This CDR3 is CASSGAGGIYEQYF. DNA of the CDR3: TGTGCCAGCAGTGGAGCAGGGGGGATTTACGAGCAGTACTTC.

V is TRBV5-1 and J is TRBJ2-5, with 8 bases lining up with TRBD2. The germline V gene encodes CDR1 SGHRS and CDR2 YFSETQ. V shed 4 bases and J 2 bases; nucleotides not matched to a gene: 4. CDR3 length equals 14 residues. In DNA, the CDR3 is TGCGCCAGCAGCCGTACGGGGGGGCAAGAGACCCAGTACTTC. It is translated as CASSRTGGQETQYF.

The chain combines TRBV11-2 with TRBJ2-2; D not resolved. Germline V gives CDR1 SGHAT, CDR2 FQNNGV. Trimming pared 5 bases from V and 2 bases from J, leaving 3 bases between. This CDR3 spans 12 amino acids. As DNA, the CDR3 is TGTGCCAGCAGCCCAAACACCGGGGAGCTGTTTTTT. Translation gives CASSPNTGELFF.

CDR3 amino acids: CASSRNYGYTF. In nucleotides, the CDR3 is TGTGCCAGCAGCCGTAACTATGGCTACACCTTC. V gene TRBV28 combines with J gene TRBJ1-2; D is unresolved. V was trimmed by 6 bases and J by 1 base, leaving 3 bases between them. The CDR3 contains 11 residues. Germline V gene data show CDR1 as MDHEN and CDR2 as SYDVKM.

This clone was seen a few times. The CDR3 DNA follows: TGTGCCATCAGTGAGCAAGGACAGGGAAGTGAAAAACTGTTTTTT. It is translated as CAISEQGQGSEKLFF. This chain connects TRBV10-3 to TRBJ1-4; 8 bases are shared with TRBD1. After removal of 2 bases from V and 7 bases from J, the junction contained 6 bases not matched to a gene. This CDR3 spans 15 amino acids. Germline CDR1 ENHRY, CDR2 SYGVKD.

The rearrangement uses TRBV18 and TRBJ2-7; D uncertain. The ends were cut back, 0 bases at V and 6 bases at J, with 12 bases in the middle. From germline, CDR1 is KGHSH and CDR2 LQKENI. The CDR3 totals 14 residues. CDR3 coding DNA: TGTGCCAGCTCACCACCGGTGCGCGCCTCCGAGCAGTACTTC. Translating it yields CASSPPVRASEQYF.

This chain connects TRBV15 to TRBJ2-7, with D perhaps matching TRBD1 (5 bases). The CDR3 runs 15 residues. Looked up from germline, CDR1 is LNHNV and CDR2 is YYDKDF (reference sequence). Trimming removed 1 base at V and 2 bases at J, with 12 bases between. CDR3 nucleotide sequence: TGTGCCACCAGCAGAGCTCAAGGGGTCGCCTACGAGCAGTACTTC. Its protein product is CATSRAQGVAYEQYF. Full variable domain (rest looked up from reference TRBV15 and TRBJ2-7): DAMVIQNPRYQVTQFGKPVTLSCSQTLNHNVMYWYQQKSSQAPKLLFHYYDKDFNNEADTPDNFQSRRPNTSFCFLDIRSPGLGDTAMYLCATSRAQGVAYEQYFGPGTRLTVT.

This chain uses TRBV5-4 with TRBJ2-7, with 8 bases fitting TRBD2. CDR1 and CDR2 from the germline V gene are SGHNT and YYREEE (reference sequence). V lost 4 bases, J lost 2 bases, and 11 bases stayed unmatched. This CDR3 is built from 16 residues. The CDR3 reads CASSPGRGSGAYEQYF. The CDR3 DNA is TGTGCCAGCAGCCCGGGTCGCGGTAGCGGGGCCTACGAGCAGTACTTC.

The chain couples TRBV19 to TRBJ2-7, with 8 bases matching TRBD1. After removal of 2 bases from V and 4 bases from J, the junction contained 1 base not matched to a gene. Germline V gene data show CDR1 as LNHDA and CDR2 as SQIVND (reference sequence). This CDR3 region has 13 residues. CDR3 in amino acids: CASSIQGAYEQYF. Here the CDR3 DNA reads TGTGCCAGTAGTATACAGGGGGCGTACGAGCAGTACTTC. The full variable domain, rest sourced from reference TRBV19 and TRBJ2-7, is DGGITQSPKYLFRKEGQNVTLSCEQNLNHDAMYWYRQDPGQGLRLIYYSQIVNDFQKGDIAEGYSVSREKKESFPLTVTSAQKNPTAFYLCASSIQGAYEQYFGPGTRLTVT.

The chain employs TRBV6-5 and TRBJ2-7; 7 bases line up with TRBD2. Germline CDR1 is MNHEY and CDR2 is SVGAGI. Unmatched junction bases numbered 9, after V lost 5 bases and J lost 5 bases. The CDR3 is 14 residues long. This CDR3 reads CASSLQGGSHEQYF. CDR3 sequence (DNA): TGTGCCAGCAGTCTCCAGGGAGGGAGCCACGAGCAGTACTTC.

The chain recombines TRBV27 with TRBJ2-7, with D possibly matching TRBD2 (5 bases). V gave up 2 bases and J gave up 2 bases, with 19 bases separating them. The CDR3 contains 17 residues. Germline V gives CDR1 MNHEY, CDR2 SMNVEV (reference sequence). The CDR3 protein is CASSLKGRLAFPYEQYF. The CDR3 DNA sequence: TGTGCCAGCAGTTTAAAAGGGCGGCTAGCCTTTCCCTACGAGCAGTACTTC.

The gene calls are TRBV28 and TRBJ2-1; possible D gene TRBD1, 5 bases. This CDR3 is built from 12 residues. Germline V gives CDR1 MDHEN, CDR2 SYDVKM. V was clipped by 4 bases and J by 6 bases, with 7 bases between them. The CDR3 sequence is CASSWGGNEQFF. The DNA of the CDR3 is TGTGCCAGCAGTTGGGGCGGCAATGAGCAGTTCTTC.

Comments on this clone: The sample holds other DNA sequences that translate to the same CDR3. The chain recombines TRBV9 with TRBJ1-2; D is unresolved. The V end was cut by 4 bases, the J end by 2 bases, with 3 bases between. CDR3 length: 11 residues. From germline, CDR1 is SGDLS and CDR2 YYNGEE. This CDR3 reads CASSQNYGYTF. The CDR3 DNA reads as TGTGCCAGCAGCCAGAACTATGGCTACACCTTC.

V is TRBV7-2 and J is TRBJ2-5; D is undetermined. This CDR3 has 13 amino acids. Germline CDR1 SGHTA, CDR2 FQGNSA. V shed 5 bases and J shed 1 base, with 8 bases lying between them. The CDR3 loop is CASSRSSQETQYF. CDR3 nucleotide sequence: TGTGCCAGCAGCCGGTCGAGCCAAGAGACCCAGTACTTC.

The CDR3 DNA reads as TGTGCCAGCAGCTTAAGGGGACAGGGAAGGTCCTACGAGCAGTACTTC. Translation gives CASSLRGQGRSYEQYF. J is TRBJ2-7 and V is TRBV11-2; 9 bases fit TRBD1. Germline V gene lookup returns CDR1 SGHAT and CDR2 FQNNGV. J lost 1 base, V lost 2 bases, and 6 bases had no gene match. The CDR3 runs 16 residues.

This clone was seen a handful of times. The chain combines TRBV4-3 with TRBJ2-3; D gene uncertain. Trimming removed 0 bases at V and 6 bases at J, with 19 bases between. The CDR3 totals 17 residues. Germline CDR1 is LGHNA and CDR2 is YSLEER. Written as DNA, the CDR3 is TGCGCCAGCAGCCAAGATCGCCTGCCCCACGTCCAGGATACGCAGTATTTT. As protein: CASSQDRLPHVQDTQYF.

This clone was seen a handful of times. This sequence joins TRBV19 and TRBJ2-7, with D tentatively TRBD1 (6 bases). Deletions cut 4 bases from V and 0 bases from J, with 13 bases between. The germline V gene has CDR1 LNHDA and CDR2 SQIVND (reference sequence). CDR3 length: 15 residues. The CDR3 nucleotides read TGTGCCAGTAGTAACACAGGGACCCTCTCCTACGAGCAGTACTTC. This sequence encodes CASSNTGTLSYEQYF.

The gene calls are TRBV5-1 and TRBJ2-2; TRBD1 matches at 10 bases. There are 16 residues in the CDR3. V trimming: 4 bases; J trimming: 4 bases; junction bases outside the gene matches: 7. CDR1 is SGHRS, CDR2 YFSETQ, per germline. CDR3 loop: CASSRDRGRGTGELFF. The CDR3 DNA follows: TGCGCCAGCAGCAGAGACAGGGGGCGGGGCACCGGGGAGCTGTTTTTT.

This clone has a handful of counts. The chain uses TRBV11-2 and TRBJ2-7; 12 nucleotides line up with TRBD2. Germline V gives CDR1 SGHAT, CDR2 FQNNGV. This CDR3 has 15 residues. The ends lost 5 bases at V and 1 base at J; junction bases unmatched: 3. CDR3 sequence: CASSITSGGSYEQYF. CDR3 DNA: TGTGCCAGCAGCATAACTAGCGGGGGGTCCTACGAGCAGTACTTC.

This clone appeared a few times. The V gene is TRBV4-3, the J gene TRBJ2-2, with D maybe TRBD1 (5 bases). The CDR3 has 16 amino acids. The V gene's germline CDR1 is LGHNA and CDR2 YSLEER. Trimming removed 4 bases at V and 3 bases at J, with 15 bases between. The CDR3 spells CASSLRLARDTGELFF. Written as DNA, the CDR3 is TGCGCCAGCAGCCTCAGACTCGCCAGGGACACCGGGGAGCTGTTTTTT.